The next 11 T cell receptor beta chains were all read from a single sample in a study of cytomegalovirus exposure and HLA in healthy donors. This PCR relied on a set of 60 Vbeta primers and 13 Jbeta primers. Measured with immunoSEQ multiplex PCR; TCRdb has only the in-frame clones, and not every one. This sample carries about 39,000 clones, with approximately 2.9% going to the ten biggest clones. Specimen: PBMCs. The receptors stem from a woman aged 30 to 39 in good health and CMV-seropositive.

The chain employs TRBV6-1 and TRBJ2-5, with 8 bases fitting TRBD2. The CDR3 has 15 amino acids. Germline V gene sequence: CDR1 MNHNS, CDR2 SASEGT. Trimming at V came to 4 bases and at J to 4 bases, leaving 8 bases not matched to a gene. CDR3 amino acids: CASSAMDGGGETQYF. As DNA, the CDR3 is TGTGCCAGCAGTGCGATGGACGGGGGGGGAGAGACCCAGTACTTC.

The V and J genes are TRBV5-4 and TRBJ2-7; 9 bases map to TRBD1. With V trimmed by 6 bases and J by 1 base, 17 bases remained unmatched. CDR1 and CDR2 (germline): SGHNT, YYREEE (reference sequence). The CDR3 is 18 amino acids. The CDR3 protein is CASNPGQGGFKASYEQYF. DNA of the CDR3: TGTGCCAGCAATCCGGGACAGGGAGGATTCAAGGCGTCCTACGAGCAGTACTTC.

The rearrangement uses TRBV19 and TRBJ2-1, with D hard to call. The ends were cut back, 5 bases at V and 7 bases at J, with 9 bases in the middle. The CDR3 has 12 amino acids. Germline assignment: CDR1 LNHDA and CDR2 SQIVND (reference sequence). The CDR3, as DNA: TGTGCCAGTAGTTCCGGGTTGAATGAGCAGTTCTTC. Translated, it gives CASSSGLNEQFF.

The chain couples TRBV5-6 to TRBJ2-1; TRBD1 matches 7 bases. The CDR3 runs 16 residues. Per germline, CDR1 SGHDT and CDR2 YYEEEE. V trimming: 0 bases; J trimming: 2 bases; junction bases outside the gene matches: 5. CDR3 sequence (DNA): TGTGCCAGCAGCTTGGCCGGGACAGAACCCTACAATGAGCAGTTCTTC. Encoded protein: CASSLAGTEPYNEQFF. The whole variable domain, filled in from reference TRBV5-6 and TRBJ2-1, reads DAGVTQSPTHLIKTRGQQVTLRCSPKSGHDTVSWYQQALGQGPQFIFQYYEEEERQRGNFPDRFSGHQFPNYSSELNVNALLLGDSALYLCASSLAGTEPYNEQFFGPGTRLTVL.

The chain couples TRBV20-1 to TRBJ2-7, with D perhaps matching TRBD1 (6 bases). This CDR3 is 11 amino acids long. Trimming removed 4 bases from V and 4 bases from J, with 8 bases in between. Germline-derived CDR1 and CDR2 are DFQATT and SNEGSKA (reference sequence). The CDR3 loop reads CSAIQGYEQYF. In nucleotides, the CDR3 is TGCAGTGCTATACAGGGTTACGAGCAGTACTTC.

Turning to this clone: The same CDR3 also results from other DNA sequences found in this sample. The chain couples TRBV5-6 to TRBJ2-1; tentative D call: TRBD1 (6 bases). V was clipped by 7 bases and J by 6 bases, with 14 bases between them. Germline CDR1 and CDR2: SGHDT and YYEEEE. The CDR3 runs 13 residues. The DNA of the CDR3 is TGTGCCAGCGACGAACAGGGCTTCAATGAGCAGTTCTTC. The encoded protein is CASDEQGFNEQFF.

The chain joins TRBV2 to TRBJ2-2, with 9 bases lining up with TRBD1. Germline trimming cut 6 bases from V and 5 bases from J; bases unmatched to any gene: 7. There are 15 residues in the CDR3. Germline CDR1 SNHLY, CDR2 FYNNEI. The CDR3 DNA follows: TGTGCCAGCAGGAAGACAGGGGGAGGGACCGGGGAGCTGTTTTTT. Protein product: CASRKTGGGTGELFF.

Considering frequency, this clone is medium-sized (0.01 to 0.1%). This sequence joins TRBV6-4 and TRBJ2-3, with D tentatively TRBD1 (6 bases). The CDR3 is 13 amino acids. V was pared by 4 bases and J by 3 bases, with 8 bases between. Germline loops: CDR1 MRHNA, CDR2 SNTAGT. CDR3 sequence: CASSVGGTDTQYF. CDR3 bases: TGTGCCAGCAGTGTAGGGGGAACAGATACGCAGTATTTT.

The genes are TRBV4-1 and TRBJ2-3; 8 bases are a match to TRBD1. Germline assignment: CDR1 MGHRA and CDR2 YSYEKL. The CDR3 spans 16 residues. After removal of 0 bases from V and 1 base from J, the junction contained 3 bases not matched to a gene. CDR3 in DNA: TGCGCCAGCAGCCAAGACAGGGGGCATCGCACAGATACGCAGTATTTT. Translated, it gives CASSQDRGHRTDTQYF.

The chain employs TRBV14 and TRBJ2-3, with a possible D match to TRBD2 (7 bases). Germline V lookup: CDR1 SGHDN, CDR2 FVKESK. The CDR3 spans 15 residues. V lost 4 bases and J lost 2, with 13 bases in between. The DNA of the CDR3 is TGTGCCAGCAGCCGAGGGGGGGAGCTCACAGATACGCAGTATTTT. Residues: CASSRGGELTDTQYF.

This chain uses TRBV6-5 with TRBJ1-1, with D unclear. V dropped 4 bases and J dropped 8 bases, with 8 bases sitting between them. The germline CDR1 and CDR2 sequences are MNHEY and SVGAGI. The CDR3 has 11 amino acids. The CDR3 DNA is TGTGCCAGCAGTTCCCCAGAAGAAGCTTTCTTT. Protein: CASSSPEEAFF.